The rows below give T cell receptor beta chains drawn from one sample of a study of metastatic and nonmetastatic thyroid tumors. TCRdb re-called clones from the PCR reads using MiXCR. Of fewer than 25,000 clones listed, approximately 20% are singletons. The sample comprised blood. These receptors were collected from a male donor with papillary thyroid cancer or a benign thyroid nodule (not recorded which). Some clones in this sample may be carry-over from other donors' samples. Each CDR3 is given with its conserved first and last residue. Fields, in order: CDR3 protein, CDR3 DNA, CDR3 length, D gene, V gene, clone size, J gene. A D gene is named only where the DNA matches it firmly. Only some rows state a clone size, as once, few, many or a class for expanded clones.

CASSFGTGGYYGYTF,TGTGCCAGCAGTTTTGGGACAGGGGGTTACTATGGCTACACCTTC,15,TRBD1,TRBV12-3/TRBV12-4,medium-sized,TRBJ1-2
CASSQEPGQGAREQYF,TGTGCCAGCAGCCAAGAACCGGGACAGGGGGCTCGGGAGCAGTACTTC,16,TRBD1,TRBV3-1,many,TRBJ2-7
CASRPLGGGYTF,TGTGCCAGCCGTCCATTGGGTGGAGGCTACACCTTC,12,-,TRBV6-1,many,TRBJ1-2
CASSQDWGSFNYGYTF,TGTGCCAGCAGCCAAGATTGGGGTTCTTTTAACTATGGCTACACCTTC,16,-,TRBV14,many,TRBJ1-2
CASSQVSGQGREKLFF,TGCGCCAGCAGCCAAGTGTCAGGACAGGGCCGTGAAAAACTGTTTTTT,16,TRBD1,TRBV4-1,many,TRBJ1-4
CAWRGTRVRETQYF,TGTGCCTGGAGGGGGACTAGAGTTCGAGAGACCCAGTACTTC,14,TRBD2,TRBV30,-,TRBJ2-5
CASSPDISYEQYF,TGTGCCAGCAGTCCAGACATCTCCTACGAGCAGTACTTC,13,-,TRBV12-3/TRBV12-4,few,TRBJ2-7
CASSYALTGQYSLLHF,TGTGCCAGCAGTTACGCCTTGACGGGACAGTATTCACTCCTCCACTTT,16,TRBD1,TRBV6-5,-,TRBJ1-6
CASSPRLAEGPNTEAFF,TGTGCCAGTTCCCCACGTCTTGCGGAGGGCCCGAACACTGAAGCTTTCTTT,17,-,TRBV19,many,TRBJ1-1
CAISSQGDETQYF,TGTGCCATCAGTTCACAGGGCGACGAGACCCAGTACTTC,13,-,TRBV10-3,many,TRBJ2-5
CSQDRRVDEQFF,TGCAGTCAGGACAGGCGGGTAGATGAGCAGTTCTTC,12,TRBD1,TRBV20-1,many,TRBJ2-1
CASSENSETQYF,TGTGCCAGCAGTGAAAATTCGGAGACCCAGTACTTC,12,-,TRBV2,many,TRBJ2-5
CASSSGTSGSGPDTQYF,TGTGCTAGCAGCTCCGGGACTAGCGGGAGTGGACCAGATACGCAGTATTTT,17,TRBD2,TRBV7-7,many,TRBJ2-3
CSVDTGQGGSGRGGYTF,TGCAGCGTTGATACCGGACAGGGGGGATCCGGGAGGGGAGGCTACACCTTC,17,TRBD1,TRBV29-1,many,TRBJ1-2
CASSQGSHSPLHF,TGTGCCAGTTCCCAGGGATCGCATTCACCCCTCCACTTT,13,-,TRBV19,medium-sized,TRBJ1-6
CASSYSGRETQYF,TGTGCCAGCAGTTACTCGGGGAGGGAGACCCAGTACTTC,13,-,TRBV6-5,many,TRBJ2-5
CASSPTGRGTEAFF,TGTGCCAGCAGTCCAACAGGGCGCGGCACTGAAGCTTTCTTT,14,-,TRBV12-3/TRBV12-4,medium-sized,TRBJ1-1
CASSYGLAAYNEQFF,TGTGCCAGCAGTTACGGGCTAGCGGCCTACAATGAGCAGTTCTTC,15,TRBD2,TRBV6-5,many,TRBJ2-1
CAREGATGMNTEAFF,TGTGCACGAGAGGGGGCGACGGGCATGAACACTGAAGCTTTCTTT,15,TRBD1,TRBV2,many,TRBJ1-1
CASSNLPDTQYF,TGTGCCAGTAGTAACCTCCCAGATACGCAGTATTTT,12,-,TRBV19,many,TRBJ2-3
CASSPEGPSGGQGVYEQYF,TGTGCCAGCAGTCCCGAAGGTCCAAGCGGAGGGCAGGGCGTCTACGAGCAGTACTTC,19,-,TRBV28,-,TRBJ2-7
CASPPLIAGVIGADTQYF,TGCGCCAGCCCTCCGTTGATAGCGGGGGTGATCGGGGCAGATACTCAGTATTTT,18,TRBD2,TRBV10-2,-,TRBJ2-3
CASSLGDSQNIQYF,TGCGCCAGCAGCTTGGGGGACAGCCAAAACATTCAGTACTTC,14,TRBD1,TRBV5-1,many,TRBJ2-4
CASSVGSREEQYF,TGTGCCAGCAGTGTCGGGAGCAGGGAAGAGCAGTACTTC,13,-,TRBV6-4,few,TRBJ2-7